Following are 5 T cell receptor beta chains from one sample sequenced in a study of blood T cells in healthy people across ages. A second PCR of 7 to 11 cycles used a sample-barcoded 5' primer and a J-beta primer mix. TCRdb analysed the 5' RACE reads with MiXCR anew, one entry per CDR3 protein. The sample holds fewer than 900,000 distinct CDR3 sequences, around 46% seen once. The sequencing sample was made of blood. All receptors derive from a woman in her sixties or seventies in good health.

V gene TRBV11-2 combines with J gene TRBJ2-7; 12 positions match TRBD2. The CDR3 runs 14 residues. V shed 8 bases and J 5 bases; nucleotides not matched to a gene: 7. Germline-derived CDR1 and CDR2 are SGHAT and FQNNGV. CDR3 sequence reads: CASRTRTSGDEQYF. CDR3 coding DNA: TGTGCCAGCCGCACCCGGACTAGCGGGGACGAGCAGTACTTC. The whole variable domain, remainder taken from reference TRBV11-2 and TRBJ2-7, is EAGVAQSPRYKIIEKRQSVAFWCNPISGHATLYWYQQILGQGPKLLIQFQNNGVVDDSQLPKDRFSAERLKGVDSTLKIQPAKLEDSAVYLCASRTRTSGDEQYFGPGTRLTVT.

This clonotype was recorded a few times. The CDR3 bases are TGCAGCGTTGAAAAAGACAGGGTGGACAATGAGCAGTTCTTC. This gives the protein CSVEKDRVDNEQFF. V and J are TRBV29-1 and TRBJ2-1, with TRBD1 identical over 7 bases. With 2 bases clipped from V and 5 bases from J, the junction kept 6 bases outside the gene matches. The CDR3 is 14 amino acids. Looked up from germline, CDR1 is SQVTM and CDR2 is ANQGSEA.

The DNA of the CDR3 is TGTGCCAGCAGCCCACCAGGGGGTGGTAGCGGGAGAGTCAATGAGCAGTACTTC. Its protein is CASSPPGGGSGRVNEQYF. The chain recombines TRBV7-9 with TRBJ2-7; TRBD2 matches 9 bases. Trimming took 5 bases from V and 7 from J; bases not matched to a gene: 21. The CDR3 loop spans 18 amino acids. CDR1 is SEHNR and CDR2 is FQNEAQ in the germline V gene (reference sequence).

This chain connects TRBV3-1 to TRBJ2-1; TRBD2 agrees at 11 bases. J lost 0 bases, V lost 8 bases, and 12 bases had no gene match. Germline CDR1 reads LGHDT; CDR2 reads YNNKEL (reference sequence). This CDR3 comprises 18 residues. The CDR3: CASGTLAGGVSSYNEQFF. The CDR3 DNA is TGTGCCAGCGGAACTCTAGCGGGGGGAGTAAGCTCCTACAATGAGCAGTTCTTC.

V and J are TRBV20-1 and TRBJ1-2; 9 positions agree with TRBD1. The junction had 11 bases not matched to a gene; V was cut back by 7 bases and J by 2 bases. Germline-derived CDR1 and CDR2 are DFQATT and SNEGSKA (reference sequence). The CDR3 extends over 15 amino acids. The CDR3 spells CSGGSGQGENYGYTF. The CDR3 nucleotides are TGCAGTGGGGGGTCGGGACAGGGAGAGAACTATGGCTACACCTTC.